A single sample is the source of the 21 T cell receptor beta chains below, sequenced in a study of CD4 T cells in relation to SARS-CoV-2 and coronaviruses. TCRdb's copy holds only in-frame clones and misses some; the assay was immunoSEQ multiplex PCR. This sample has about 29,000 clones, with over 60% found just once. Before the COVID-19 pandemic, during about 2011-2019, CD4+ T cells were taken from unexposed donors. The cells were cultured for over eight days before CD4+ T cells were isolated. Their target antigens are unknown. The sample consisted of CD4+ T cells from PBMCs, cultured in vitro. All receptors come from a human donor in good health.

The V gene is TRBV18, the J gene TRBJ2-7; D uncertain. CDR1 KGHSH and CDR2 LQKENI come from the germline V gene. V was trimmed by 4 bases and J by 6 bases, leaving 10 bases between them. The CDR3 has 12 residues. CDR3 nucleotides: TGTGCCAGCTCACTTGACAACTTCGAGCAGTACTTC. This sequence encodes CASSLDNFEQYF.

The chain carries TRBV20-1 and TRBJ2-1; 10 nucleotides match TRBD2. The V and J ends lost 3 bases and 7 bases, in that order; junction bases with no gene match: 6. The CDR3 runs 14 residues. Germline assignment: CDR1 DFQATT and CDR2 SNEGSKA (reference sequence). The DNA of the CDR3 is TGCAGTGCTAGTCCCAGCGGGAGGGTTAATGAGCAGTTCTTC. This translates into CSASPSGRVNEQFF.

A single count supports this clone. DNA for the CDR3: TGCGCCAGCAGCCTTCTCCGGGGTCGGGGGGACTACGAGCAGTACTTC. This sequence encodes CASSLLRGRGDYEQYF. The chain combines TRBV4-1 with TRBJ2-7; 7 bases align to TRBD2. The germline gives CDR1 MGHRA, CDR2 YSYEKL. This CDR3 is 16 amino acids long. V lost 4 bases to trimming and J lost 3 bases; unmatched junction nucleotides: 12.

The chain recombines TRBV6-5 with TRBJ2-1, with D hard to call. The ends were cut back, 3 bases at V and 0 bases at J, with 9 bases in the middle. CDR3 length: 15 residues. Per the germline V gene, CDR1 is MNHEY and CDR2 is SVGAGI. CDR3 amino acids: CASSYGWGSYNEQFF. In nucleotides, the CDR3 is TGTGCCAGCAGTTATGGGTGGGGCTCCTACAATGAGCAGTTCTTC.

DNA of the CDR3: TGTGCCAGCAGCTTCCGCGGGGGCCCTAACACCGGGGAGCTGTTTTTT. Protein: CASSFRGGPNTGELFF. This chain connects TRBV7-2 to TRBJ2-2, with D possibly TRBD2 on 7 matching bases. The germline CDR1 and CDR2 sequences are SGHTA and FQGNSA. The CDR3 extends over 16 amino acids. Trimming shortened V by 3 bases and J by 2 bases, and 13 bases separated the two germline ends.

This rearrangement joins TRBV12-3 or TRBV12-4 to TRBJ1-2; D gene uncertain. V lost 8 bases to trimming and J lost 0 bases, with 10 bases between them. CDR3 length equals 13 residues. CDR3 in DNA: TGTGCCAGCCGGCACCGGGCTAACTATGGCTACACCTTC. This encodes CASRHRANYGYTF.

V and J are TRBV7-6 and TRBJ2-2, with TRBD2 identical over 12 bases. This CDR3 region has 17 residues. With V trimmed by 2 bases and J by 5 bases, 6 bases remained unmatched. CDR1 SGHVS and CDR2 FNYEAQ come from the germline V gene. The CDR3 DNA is TGTGCCAGCAGCTTACGCCAGGGACTAGCGGGTACCGGGGAGCTGTTTTTT. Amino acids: CASSLRQGLAGTGELFF. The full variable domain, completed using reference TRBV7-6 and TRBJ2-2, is GAGVSQSPRYKVTKRGQDVALRCDPISGHVSLYWYRQALGQGPEFLTYFNYEAQQDKSGLPNDRFSAERPEGSISTLTIQRTEQRDSAMYRCASSLRQGLAGTGELFFGEGSRLTVL.

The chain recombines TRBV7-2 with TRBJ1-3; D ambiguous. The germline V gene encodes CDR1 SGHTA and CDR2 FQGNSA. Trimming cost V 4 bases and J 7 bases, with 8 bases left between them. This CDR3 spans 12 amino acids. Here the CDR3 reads CASSSAFNTIYF. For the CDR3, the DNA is TGTGCCAGCAGCTCCGCCTTCAACACCATATATTTT.

CDR3 nucleotide sequence: TGTGCCAGCAGCCAAAGGGTGGGGAACACTGAAGCTTTCTTT. The encoded protein is CASSQRVGNTEAFF. The chain carries TRBV3-1 (or the pseudogene TRBV3-2) and TRBJ1-1, with unresolved D. Germline assignment: CDR1 LGHDT and CDR2 YNNKEL (reference sequence). V lost 2 bases to trimming and J lost 1 base, with 8 bases between them. This CDR3 contains 14 residues.

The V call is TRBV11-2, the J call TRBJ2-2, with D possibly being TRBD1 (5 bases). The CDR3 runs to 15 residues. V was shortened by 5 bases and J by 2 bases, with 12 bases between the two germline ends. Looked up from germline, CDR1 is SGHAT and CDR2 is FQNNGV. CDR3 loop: CASSTDRLNTGELFF. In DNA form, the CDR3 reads TGTGCCAGCAGCACCGACAGACTCAACACCGGGGAGCTGTTTTTT.

The DNA for the CDR3 is TGTGCCAGCAGCGCGGGAGGGCCGCGGCACATTCAGTACTTC. Its translation is CASSAGGPRHIQYF. J is TRBJ2-4 and V is TRBV9; 8 nucleotides match TRBD2. The V segment lost 3 bases and the J segment 8 bases; nucleotides outside the gene matches: 7. From germline, CDR1 is SGDLS and CDR2 YYNGEE. CDR3 length: 14 amino acids.

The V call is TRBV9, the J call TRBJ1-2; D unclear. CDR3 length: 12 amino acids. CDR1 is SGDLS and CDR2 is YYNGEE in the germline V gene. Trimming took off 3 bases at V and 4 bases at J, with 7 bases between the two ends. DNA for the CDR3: TGTGCCAGCAGCGGTCAACGCTATGGCTACACCTTC. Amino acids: CASSGQRYGYTF.

The CDR3 DNA reads TGTGCCAGCAGCCAACATCCCTACGAGCAGTACTTC. Translation gives CASSQHPYEQYF. V gene TRBV3-1 (or the pseudogene TRBV3-2) combines with J gene TRBJ2-7; D ambiguous. The CDR3 is made up of 12 amino acids. Germline values: CDR1 LGHDT, CDR2 YNNKEL (reference sequence). The V end was cut by 2 bases, the J end by 2 bases, with 4 bases between.

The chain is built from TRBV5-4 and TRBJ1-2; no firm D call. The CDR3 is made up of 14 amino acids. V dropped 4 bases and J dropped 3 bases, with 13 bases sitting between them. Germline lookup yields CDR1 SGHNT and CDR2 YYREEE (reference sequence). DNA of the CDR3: TGTGCCAGCAGCCCGCAGGTCCCCCACTATGGCTACACCTTC. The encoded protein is CASSPQVPHYGYTF.

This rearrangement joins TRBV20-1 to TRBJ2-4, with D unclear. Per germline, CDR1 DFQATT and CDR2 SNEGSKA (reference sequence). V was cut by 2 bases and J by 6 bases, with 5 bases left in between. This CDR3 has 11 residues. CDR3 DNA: TGCAGTGCTAGACTAGTAAACATTCAGTACTTC. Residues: CSARLVNIQYF.

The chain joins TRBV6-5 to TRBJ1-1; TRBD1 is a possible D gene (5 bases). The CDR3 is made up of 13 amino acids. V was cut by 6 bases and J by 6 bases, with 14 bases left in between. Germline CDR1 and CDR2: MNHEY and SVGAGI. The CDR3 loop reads CASRAGLGAEAFF. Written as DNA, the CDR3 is TGTGCCAGCAGAGCAGGGCTAGGTGCTGAAGCTTTCTTT.

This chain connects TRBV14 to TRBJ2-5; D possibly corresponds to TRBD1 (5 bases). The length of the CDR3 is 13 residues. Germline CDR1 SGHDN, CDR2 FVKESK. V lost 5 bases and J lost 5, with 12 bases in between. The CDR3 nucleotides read TGTGCCAGCAGCGGCGTCTGGGGCGAGACCCAGTACTTC. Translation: CASSGVWGETQYF.

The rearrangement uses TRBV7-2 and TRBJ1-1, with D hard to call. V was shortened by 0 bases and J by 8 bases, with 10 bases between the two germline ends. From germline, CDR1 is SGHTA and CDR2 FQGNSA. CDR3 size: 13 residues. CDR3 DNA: TGTGCCAGCAGCTTAGCGTCGAGTGTGGAAGCTTTCTTT. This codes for CASSLASSVEAFF.

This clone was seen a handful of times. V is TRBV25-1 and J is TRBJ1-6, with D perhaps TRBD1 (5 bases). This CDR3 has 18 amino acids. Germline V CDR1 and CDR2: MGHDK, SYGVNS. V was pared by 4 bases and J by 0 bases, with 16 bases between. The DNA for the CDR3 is TGTGCCAGCAGTGGGAAGGAGAGGGGTACCTCCTATAATTCACCCCTCCACTTT. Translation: CASSGKERGTSYNSPLHF.

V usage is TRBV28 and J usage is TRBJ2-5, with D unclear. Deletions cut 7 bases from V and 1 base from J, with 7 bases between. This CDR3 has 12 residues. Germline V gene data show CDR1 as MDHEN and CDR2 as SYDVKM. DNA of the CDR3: TGTGCCAGCACCCCGGGCCAAGAGACCCAGTACTTC. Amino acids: CASTPGQETQYF.

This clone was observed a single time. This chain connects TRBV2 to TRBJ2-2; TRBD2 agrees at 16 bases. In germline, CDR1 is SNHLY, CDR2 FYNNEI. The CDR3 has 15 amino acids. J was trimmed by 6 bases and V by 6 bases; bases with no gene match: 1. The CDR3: CASRGLAGGPGELFF. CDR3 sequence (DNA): TGTGCCAGCAGGGGACTAGCGGGAGGGCCCGGGGAGCTGTTTTTT.